Following are 19 T cell receptor beta chains from one sample sequenced in a study of T cell repertoires in cytomegalovirus infection. These TCRs' antigens remain unknown. TCRdb redid the calling of the reads with MiXCR, one entry per CDR3 protein. The repertoire holds around 900,000 distinct CDR3 sequences, with about a third as singletons. The material was cultured CD8+ T cells from PBMCs, obtained from culture after CMV antigen stimulation. The receptors come from a human donor in good health (CMV status not recorded). Some clones in this sample may be carry-over from other donors' samples.

This clonotype was picked up many times. The chain uses TRBV7-2 and TRBJ2-7; 7 nucleotides line up with TRBD2. This CDR3 comprises 16 residues. Germline loops: CDR1 SGHTA, CDR2 FQGNSA. The ends lost 5 bases at V and 2 bases at J; junction bases unmatched: 12. The DNA for the CDR3 is TGTGCCAGCAGCACCCCGACTAGCCTGCCACCCTACGAGCAGTACTTC. This translates into CASSTPTSLPPYEQYF.

The chain combines TRBV6-5 with TRBJ2-1, with D perhaps TRBD2 (6 bases). This CDR3 is 16 amino acids long. Germline V gene sequence: CDR1 MNHEY, CDR2 SVGAGI. Trimming left V 2 bases short and J 4 bases short, with 15 bases between. The DNA of the CDR3 is TGTGCCAGCAGTTACGGGTTAGCGGACCTATACAATGAGCAGTTCTTC. This translates into CASSYGLADLYNEQFF.

This clonotype was seen a few times. This sequence joins TRBV7-8 and TRBJ2-2; tentatively, D is TRBD1 (6 bases). Germline V gene sequence: CDR1 SGHVS, CDR2 FQNEAQ. V was clipped by 2 bases and J by 7 bases, with 17 bases between them. The CDR3 spans 16 residues. The CDR3 loop reads CASSLLAGDRNGELFF. Written as DNA, the CDR3 is TGTGCCAGCAGCTTACTGGCAGGGGATCGGAACGGGGAGCTGTTTTTT.

There are a few counts of this clonotype. The chain links TRBV7-9 to TRBJ2-1; TRBD2 matches 14 bases. Germline assignment: CDR1 SEHNR and CDR2 FQNEAQ (reference sequence). This CDR3 region has 15 residues. The V gene end was trimmed by 6 bases and the J gene end by 7 bases; junction bases not matched to a gene: 5. CDR3 loop: CASRKTSGGANEQFF. CDR3 sequence (DNA): TGTGCCAGCAGGAAGACTAGCGGGGGGGCGAATGAGCAGTTCTTC.

As concerns this clonotype: Relative to the germline gene, one junction end is altered; a read error may explain this. The chain couples TRBV10-3 to TRBJ2-3, with TRBD2 matching over 7 bases. Germline V CDR1 and CDR2: ENHRY, SYGVKD. The CDR3 has 20 residues. CDR3 DNA sequence: TGTGCCATCAGAATAAACACCCGACAGCGGGGAGGGTTGTTGACAGATACGCAGTGTTTT. Protein product: CAIRINTRQRGGLLTDTQCF.

This clonotype was detected only a few times. One junction end disagrees with the germline gene, perhaps due to a read error. The chain joins TRBV7-7 to TRBJ2-3, with a weak D call TRBD1 (6 bases). Germline CDR1 SSHAT, CDR2 FNYEAQ (reference sequence). The CDR3 totals 14 residues. The CDR3 is CASSARTGTDTQYF. The CDR3 DNA reads as TGTGCTAGCAGCGCAAGGACAGGCACAGATACGCAGTATTTT. Combining the CDR3 with reference TRBV7-7 and TRBJ2-3 gives the whole variable domain GAGVSQSPRYKVTKRGQDVTLRCDPISSHATLYWYQQALGQGPEFLTYFNYEAQPDKSGLPSDRFSAERPEGSISTLTIQRTEQRDSAMYRCASSARTGTDTQYFGPGTRLTVL.

This clonotype showed up just a few times. This sequence joins TRBV10-3 and TRBJ2-5; 10 bases are shared with TRBD1. The germline CDR1 and CDR2 sequences are ENHRY and SYGVKD. Unmatched junction bases numbered 7, after V lost 3 bases and J lost 0 bases. The CDR3 totals 17 residues. CDR3 sequence (DNA): TGTGCCATCAGTGAATTTCAGGGACAGGGGTACCAAGAGACCCAGTACTTC. Its protein is CAISEFQGQGYQETQYF.

The rearrangement uses TRBV4-1 and TRBJ2-1; maybe TRBD1 (6 bases). V lost 0 bases to trimming and J lost 3 bases, with 9 bases between them. Germline V gene data show CDR1 as MGHRA and CDR2 as YSYEKL. CDR3 size: 15 residues. CDR3 loop: CASSQDQDSYNEQFF. In nucleotides, the CDR3 is TGCGCCAGCAGCCAAGATCAGGACAGCTACAATGAGCAGTTCTTC.

This clonotype was counted between two and nine times. The chain is built from TRBV7-9 and TRBJ2-7; 8 nucleotides align to TRBD1. Germline loops: CDR1 SEHNR, CDR2 FQNEAQ (reference sequence). V was clipped by 2 bases and J by 5 bases; unmatched bases: 8. The CDR3 has 15 residues. DNA for the CDR3: TGTGCCAGCAGCTTACGAGGACAGGGCGGCCACGAGCAGTACTTC. This sequence encodes CASSLRGQGGHEQYF.

The J gene is TRBJ1-2, the V gene TRBV18; 10 bases map to TRBD1. The CDR3 is 14 amino acids. V gave up 3 bases and J gave up 8 bases; unmatched junction bases: 6. From germline, CDR1 is KGHSH and CDR2 LQKENI. This chain's CDR3 is CASSPTDRGLGYTF. CDR3 DNA sequence: TGTGCCAGCTCACCGACAGACAGGGGGCTAGGCTACACCTTC.

This clonotype has more than one count but fewer than ten. The chain links TRBV7-8 to TRBJ2-5; D gene unclear. Trimming removed 5 bases from V and 5 bases from J, with 18 bases in between. CDR3 length: 15 residues. Germline V gives CDR1 SGHVS, CDR2 FQNEAQ. The CDR3 nucleotides read TGTGCCAGCAGCATTAGGGCAGCTGGTGCGGAGACCCAGTACTTC. This translates into CASSIRAAGAETQYF.

This clonotype was seen repeatedly, ten times or more. This chain links TRBV7-8 with TRBJ1-5; weak D call: TRBD1 (5 bases). The CDR3 runs to 17 residues. V lost 5 bases to trimming and J lost 1 base, with 18 bases between them. In germline, CDR1 is SGHVS, CDR2 FQNEAQ. CDR3 residues: CASSPRTYQESNQPQHF. The CDR3, as DNA: TGTGCCAGCAGCCCCCGGACATACCAGGAGAGCAATCAGCCCCAGCATTTT.

As concerns this clonotype: A much larger clone differs from this one at a single base, so this may be a read error. V usage is TRBV7-8 and J usage is TRBJ2-3; 11 nucleotides agree with TRBD2. This CDR3 is built from 17 residues. CDR1 is SGHVS and CDR2 is FQNEAQ in the germline V gene. Losses at the gene ends were 7 bases for V and 2 bases for J; bases not matched to a gene: 11. As DNA, the CDR3 is TGTGCCAGCAACACACCGACTAGCGGGGAATTCACAGATACGCAGTATTTT. Residues: CASNTPTSGEFTDTQYF.

The J gene is TRBJ2-1, the V gene TRBV5-8; 7 positions match TRBD1. The CDR3 contains 15 residues. Germline loops: CDR1 SGHTS, CDR2 YDEGEE. The V segment lost 5 bases and the J segment 0 bases; nucleotides outside the gene matches: 5. CDR3 sequence reads: CASRPGQSSYNEQFF. In nucleotides, the CDR3 is TGTGCCAGCAGGCCGGGACAGTCCTCCTACAATGAGCAGTTCTTC.

The V and J genes are TRBV5-6 and TRBJ2-7, with D possibly matching TRBD1 (5 bases). This CDR3 comprises 13 residues. Looked up from germline, CDR1 is SGHDT and CDR2 is YYEEEE. With 2 bases removed from V and 7 bases from J, the gap between germline ends came to 13 bases. CDR3 DNA: TGTGCCAGCAGCTTTGGGGCCTCCAGGGAGCAGTACGTC. As protein: CASSFGASREQYV.

A few counts support this clonotype. The chain recombines TRBV7-3 with TRBJ1-1; D is uncertain. Trimming took 0 bases from V and 0 from J, leaving 8 bases between them. CDR1 is SGHTA and CDR2 is FQGTGA in the germline V gene. The CDR3 runs 15 residues. CDR3 protein: CASSLTGNMNTEAFF. The CDR3 nucleotides are TGTGCCAGCAGCTTAACGGGGAACATGAACACTGAAGCTTTCTTT.

This clonotype was found a few times. The V and J genes are TRBV27 and TRBJ2-6, with D possibly TRBD1 on 5 matching bases. Per germline, CDR1 MNHEY and CDR2 SMNVEV (reference sequence). Trimming took off 5 bases at V and 0 bases at J, with 26 bases between the two ends. CDR3 length equals 21 residues. The chain's CDR3 is CASSPPLDRSKAYSGANVLTF. CDR3 in DNA: TGTGCCAGCAGTCCCCCCCTCGACAGATCCAAGGCTTACTCTGGGGCCAACGTCCTGACTTTC.

V usage is TRBV19 and J usage is TRBJ2-5; TRBD1 aligns across 8 bases. In germline, CDR1 is LNHDA, CDR2 SQIVND (reference sequence). The CDR3 covers 15 residues. Trimming removed 5 bases from V and 1 base from J; junction bases left unmatched: 6. CDR3: CASSPDRGGQETQYF. CDR3 bases: TGTGCCAGTAGTCCCGACAGGGGAGGCCAAGAGACCCAGTACTTC.

The chain recombines TRBV18 with TRBJ1-2; 7 bases agree with TRBD1. Losses at the gene ends were 10 bases for V and 6 bases for J; bases not matched to a gene: 8. This CDR3 is built from 12 residues. Germline V CDR1 and CDR2: KGHSH, LQKENI. The CDR3 reads CATTDREDGYTF. CDR3 DNA sequence: TGTGCCACCACCGACAGGGAGGATGGCTACACCTTC. Drawing the rest from reference TRBV18 and TRBJ1-2, the complete variable domain is NAGVMQNPRHLVRRRGQEARLRCSPMKGHSHVYWYRQLPEEGLKFMVYLQKENIIDESGMPKERFSAEFPKEGPSILRIQQVVRGDSAAYFCATTDREDGYTFGSGTRLTVV.